The source of this T cell receptor (beta chain) is a study of cytomegalovirus exposure and HLA in healthy donors. Researchers ran the PCR with 60 Vbeta and 13 Jbeta primers. This table comes from immunoSEQ multiplex PCR, and its TCRdb copy is limited to in-frame clones, with some not included. Recorded here are approximately 110,000 clones; the top ten clones represent under 3.5%. The study sampled nominally healthy donors, though unrecorded immune exposures were likely. The CDR3 is 16 residues long. V trimming: 5 bases; J trimming: 4 bases; junction bases outside the gene matches: 9. CDR1 SEHNR and CDR2 FQNEAQ come from the germline V gene (reference sequence).

Material for sequencing was PBMCs. The sequence derives from a man aged 30 to 39 in good health and CMV-seronegative. The chain combines TRBV7-9 with TRBJ2-7, with 12 positions matching TRBD1. CDR3 nucleotides: TGTGCCAGCAGCGGTCGTTGGGACAGGGGGCCATACGAGCAGTACTTC. Protein: CASSGRWDRGPYEQYF. The entire variable domain, with the rest obtained from reference TRBV7-9 and TRBJ2-7, is as follows: DTGVSQNPRHKITKRGQNVTFRCDPISEHNRLYWYRQTLGQGPEFLTYFQNEAQLEKSRLLSDRFSAERPKGSFSTLEIQRTEQGDSAMYLCASSGRWDRGPYEQYFGPGTRLTVT.